The T cell receptor beta chain described here comes from a study of shared clonotypes between healthy human individuals. The V end was cut by 1 base, the J end by 3 bases, with 1 base between. The V gene's germline CDR1 is LNHDA and CDR2 SQIVND (reference sequence). There are 12 residues in the CDR3. Sequenced by immunoSEQ multiplex PCR; TCRdb stores in-frame clones only, minus some. The repertoire holds about 1.5 million clones, with around 98% as singletons. The rearrangement joins TRBV19 to TRBJ2-4; D is unresolved. The receptor's source is a man aged 30 to 45 in good health. The sequenced sample was naive CD4+ T cells sorted from blood. Sample subset: CD45RA+ positively selected. CDR3 nucleotide sequence: TGTGCCAGTAGTATAGGCAAAAACATTCAGTACTTC. As protein: CASSIGKNIQYF.